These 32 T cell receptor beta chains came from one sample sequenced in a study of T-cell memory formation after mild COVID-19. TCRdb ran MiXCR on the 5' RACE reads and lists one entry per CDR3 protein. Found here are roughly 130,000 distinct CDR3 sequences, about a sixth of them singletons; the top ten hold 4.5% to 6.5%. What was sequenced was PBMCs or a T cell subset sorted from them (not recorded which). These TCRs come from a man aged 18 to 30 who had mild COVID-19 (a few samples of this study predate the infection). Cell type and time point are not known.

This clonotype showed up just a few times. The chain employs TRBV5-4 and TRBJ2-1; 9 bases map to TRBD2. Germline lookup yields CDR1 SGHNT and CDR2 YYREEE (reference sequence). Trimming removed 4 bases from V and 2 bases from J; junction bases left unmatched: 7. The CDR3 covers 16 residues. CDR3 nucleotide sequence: TGTGCCAGCAGCCCAGGGACTAGCCAAGCCTACAATGAGCAGTTCTTC. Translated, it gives CASSPGTSQAYNEQFF.

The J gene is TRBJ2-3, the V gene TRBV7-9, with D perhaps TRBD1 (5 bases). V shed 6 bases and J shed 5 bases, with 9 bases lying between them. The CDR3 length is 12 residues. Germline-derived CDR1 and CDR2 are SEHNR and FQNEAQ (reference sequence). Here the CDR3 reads CASSIDRDTQYF. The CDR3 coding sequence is TGTGCCAGCAGTATCGACAGAGATACGCAGTATTTT. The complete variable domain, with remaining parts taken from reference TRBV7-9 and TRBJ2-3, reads DTGVSQNPRHKITKRGQNVTFRCDPISEHNRLYWYRQTLGQGPEFLTYFQNEAQLEKSRLLSDRFSAERPKGSFSTLEIQRTEQGDSAMYLCASSIDRDTQYFGPGTRLTVL.

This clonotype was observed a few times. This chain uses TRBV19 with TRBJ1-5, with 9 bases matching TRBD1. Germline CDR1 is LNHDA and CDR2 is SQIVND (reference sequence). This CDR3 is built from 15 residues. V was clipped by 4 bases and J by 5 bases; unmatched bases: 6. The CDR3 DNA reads TGTGCCAGTAGTACACAGGGGGCAGAGGATCAGCCCCAGCATTTT. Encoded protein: CASSTQGAEDQPQHF.

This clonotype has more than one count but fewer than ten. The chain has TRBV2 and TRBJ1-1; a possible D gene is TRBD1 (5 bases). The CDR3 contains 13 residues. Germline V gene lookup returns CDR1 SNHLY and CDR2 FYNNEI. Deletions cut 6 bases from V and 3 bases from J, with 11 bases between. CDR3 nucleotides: TGTGCCAGCAGGAGGGGCGATTACACTGAAGCTTTCTTT. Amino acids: CASRRGDYTEAFF.

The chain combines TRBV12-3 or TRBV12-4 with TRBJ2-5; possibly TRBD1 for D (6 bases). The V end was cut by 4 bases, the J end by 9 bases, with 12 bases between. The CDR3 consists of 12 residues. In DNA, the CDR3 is TGTGCCAGCAGTTCCCGGGCAGGGGCCCAGTACTTC. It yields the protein CASSSRAGAQYF.

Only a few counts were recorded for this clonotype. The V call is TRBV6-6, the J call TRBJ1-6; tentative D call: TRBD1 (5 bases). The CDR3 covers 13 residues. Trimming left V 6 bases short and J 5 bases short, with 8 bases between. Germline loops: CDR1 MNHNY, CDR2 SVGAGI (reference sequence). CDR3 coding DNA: TGTGCCAGCAGGCAGGGAGATAATTCACCCCTCCACTTT. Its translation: CASRQGDNSPLHF.

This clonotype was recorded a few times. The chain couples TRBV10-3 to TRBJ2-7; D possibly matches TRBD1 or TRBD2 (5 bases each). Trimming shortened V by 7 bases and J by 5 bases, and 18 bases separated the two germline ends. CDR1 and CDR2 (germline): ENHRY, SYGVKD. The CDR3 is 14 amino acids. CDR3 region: CAITTGQVKNEQYF. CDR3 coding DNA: TGTGCCATCACGACGGGGCAGGTAAAGAACGAGCAGTACTTC.

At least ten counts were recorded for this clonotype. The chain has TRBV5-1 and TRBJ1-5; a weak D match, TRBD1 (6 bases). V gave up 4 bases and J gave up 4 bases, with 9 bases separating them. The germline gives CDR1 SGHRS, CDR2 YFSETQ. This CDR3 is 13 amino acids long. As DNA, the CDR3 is TGCGCCAGCAGCCTCCAGGGGAATCAGCCCCAGCATTTT. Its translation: CASSLQGNQPQHF.

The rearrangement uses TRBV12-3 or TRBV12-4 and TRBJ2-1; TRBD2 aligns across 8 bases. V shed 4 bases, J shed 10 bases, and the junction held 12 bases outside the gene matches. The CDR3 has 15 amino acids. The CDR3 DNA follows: TGTGCCAGCAGTTCAGAGATCGCGGGGGGCGGGGAGCAGTTCTTC. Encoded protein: CASSSEIAGGGEQFF.

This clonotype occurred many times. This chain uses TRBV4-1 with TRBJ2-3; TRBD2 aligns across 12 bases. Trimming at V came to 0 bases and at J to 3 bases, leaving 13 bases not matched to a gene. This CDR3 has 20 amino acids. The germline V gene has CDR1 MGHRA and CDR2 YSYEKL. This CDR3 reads CASSQEPGLAGGRETDTQYF. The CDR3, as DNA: TGCGCCAGCAGCCAAGAACCAGGGCTAGCGGGGGGGCGGGAAACAGATACGCAGTATTTT.

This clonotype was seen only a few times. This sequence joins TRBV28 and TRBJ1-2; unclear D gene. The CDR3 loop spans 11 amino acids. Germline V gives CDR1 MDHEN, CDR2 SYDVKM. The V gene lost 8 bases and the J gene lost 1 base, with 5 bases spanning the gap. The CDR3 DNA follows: TGTGCCAGCCGCGTTAACTATGGCTACACCTTC. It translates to CASRVNYGYTF.

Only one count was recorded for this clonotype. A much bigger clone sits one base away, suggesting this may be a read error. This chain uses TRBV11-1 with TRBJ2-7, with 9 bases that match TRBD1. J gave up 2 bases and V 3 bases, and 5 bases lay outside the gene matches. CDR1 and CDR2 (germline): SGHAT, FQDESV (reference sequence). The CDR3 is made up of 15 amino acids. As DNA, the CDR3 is TGTGCCAGCAGCTTTACCGGGACAGGGCCCTACGAGCAGTACTTC. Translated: CASSFTGTGPYEQYF.

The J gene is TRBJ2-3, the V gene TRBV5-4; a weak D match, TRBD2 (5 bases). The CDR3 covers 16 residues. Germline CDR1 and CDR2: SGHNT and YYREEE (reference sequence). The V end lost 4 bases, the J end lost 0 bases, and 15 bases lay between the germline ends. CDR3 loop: CASSKSGKESTDTQYF. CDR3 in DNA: TGTGCCAGCAGCAAGTCGGGGAAGGAGAGCACAGATACGCAGTATTTT.

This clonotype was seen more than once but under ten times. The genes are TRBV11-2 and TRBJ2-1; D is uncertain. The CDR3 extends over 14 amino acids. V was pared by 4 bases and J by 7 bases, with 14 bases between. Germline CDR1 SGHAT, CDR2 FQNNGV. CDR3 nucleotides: TGTGCCAGCAGCTCCTCCTCGGTACTTAATGAGCAGTTCTTC. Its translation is CASSSSSVLNEQFF.

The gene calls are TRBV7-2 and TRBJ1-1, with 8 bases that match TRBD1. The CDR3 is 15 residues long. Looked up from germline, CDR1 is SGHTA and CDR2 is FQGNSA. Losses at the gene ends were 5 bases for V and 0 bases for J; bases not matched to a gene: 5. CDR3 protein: CASSPGDRLNTEAFF. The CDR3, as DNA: TGTGCCAGCAGCCCTGGGGACAGGCTGAACACTGAAGCTTTCTTT. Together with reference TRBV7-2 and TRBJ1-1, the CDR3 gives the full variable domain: GAGVSQSPSNKVTEKGKDVELRCDPISGHTALYWYRQSLGQGLEFLIYFQGNSAPDKSGLPSDRFSAERTGGSVSTLTIQRTQQEDSAVYLCASSPGDRLNTEAFFGQGTRLTVV.

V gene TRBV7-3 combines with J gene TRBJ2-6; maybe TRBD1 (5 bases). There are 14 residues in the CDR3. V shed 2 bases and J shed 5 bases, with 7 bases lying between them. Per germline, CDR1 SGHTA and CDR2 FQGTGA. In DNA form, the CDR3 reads TGTGCCAGCAGCTTAGGGGCGCGGGCCAACGTCCTGACTTTC. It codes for CASSLGARANVLTF.

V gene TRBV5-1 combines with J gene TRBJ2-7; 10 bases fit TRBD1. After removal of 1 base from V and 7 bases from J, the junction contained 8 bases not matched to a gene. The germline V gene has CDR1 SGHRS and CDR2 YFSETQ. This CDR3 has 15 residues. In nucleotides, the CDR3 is TGCGCCAGCAGCTTGTTTCGACAGGGGGCGAAAGAGCAGTACTTC. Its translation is CASSLFRQGAKEQYF.

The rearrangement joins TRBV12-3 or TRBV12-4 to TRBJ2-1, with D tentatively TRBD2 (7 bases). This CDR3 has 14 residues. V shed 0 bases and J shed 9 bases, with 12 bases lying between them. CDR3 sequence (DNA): TGTGCCAGCAGTTTAGCGGGGGGGCCGGTTGAGCAGTTCTTC. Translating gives CASSLAGGPVEQFF.

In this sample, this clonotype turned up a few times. The CDR3, as DNA: TGCGCCAGCAGCTTTAGTGGCGCTACTGATACGCAGTATTTT. Amino acids: CASSFSGATDTQYF. This rearrangement joins TRBV5-1 to TRBJ2-3, with no clear D. Germline assignment: CDR1 SGHRS and CDR2 YFSETQ. The CDR3 has 14 amino acids. Between the trimmed V and J ends, which lost 2 bases and 6 bases, there was a span of 13 bases.

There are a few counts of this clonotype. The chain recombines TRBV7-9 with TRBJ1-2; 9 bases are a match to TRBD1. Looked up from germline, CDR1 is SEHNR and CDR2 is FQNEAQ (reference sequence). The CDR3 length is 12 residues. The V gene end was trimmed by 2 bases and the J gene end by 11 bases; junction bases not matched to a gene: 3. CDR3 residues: CASSLPGQGYTF. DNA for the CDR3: TGTGCCAGCAGCTTACCGGGACAGGGTTACACCTTC.

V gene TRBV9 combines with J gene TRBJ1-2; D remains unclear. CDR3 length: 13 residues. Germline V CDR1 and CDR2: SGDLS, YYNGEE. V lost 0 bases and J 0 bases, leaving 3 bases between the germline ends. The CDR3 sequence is CASSVDTNYGYTF. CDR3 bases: TGTGCCAGCAGCGTAGACACTAACTATGGCTACACCTTC.

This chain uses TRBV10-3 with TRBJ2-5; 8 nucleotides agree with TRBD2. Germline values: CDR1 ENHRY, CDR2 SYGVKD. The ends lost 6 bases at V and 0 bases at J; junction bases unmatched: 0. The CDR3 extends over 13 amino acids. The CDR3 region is CAIRGLDQETQYF. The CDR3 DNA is TGTGCCATCAGGGGACTAGACCAAGAGACCCAGTACTTC.

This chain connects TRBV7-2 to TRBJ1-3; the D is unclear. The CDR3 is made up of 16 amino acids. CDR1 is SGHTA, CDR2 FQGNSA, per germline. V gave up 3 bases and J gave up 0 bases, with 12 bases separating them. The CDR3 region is CASSLGGLFSGNTIYF. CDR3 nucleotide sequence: TGTGCCAGCAGCTTGGGTGGGCTATTCTCTGGAAACACCATATATTTT.

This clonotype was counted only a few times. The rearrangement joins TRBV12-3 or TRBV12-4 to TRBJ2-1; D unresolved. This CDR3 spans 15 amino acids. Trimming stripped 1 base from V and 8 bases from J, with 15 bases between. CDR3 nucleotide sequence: TGTGCCAGCAGTTTAGGGGCGATTGGCATAGATGAGCAGTTCTTC. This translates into CASSLGAIGIDEQFF.

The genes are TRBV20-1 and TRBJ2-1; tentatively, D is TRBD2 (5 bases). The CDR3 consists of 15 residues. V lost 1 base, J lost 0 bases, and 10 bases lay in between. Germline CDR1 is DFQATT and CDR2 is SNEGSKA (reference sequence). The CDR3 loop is CSARGPAGSYNEQFF. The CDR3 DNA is TGCAGTGCTAGAGGTCCGGCGGGCTCCTACAATGAGCAGTTCTTC.

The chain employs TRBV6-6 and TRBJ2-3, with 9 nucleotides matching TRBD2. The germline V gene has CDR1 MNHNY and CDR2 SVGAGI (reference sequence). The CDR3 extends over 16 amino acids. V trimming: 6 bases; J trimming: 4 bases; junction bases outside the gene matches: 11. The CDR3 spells CASSKHGLAGPDTQYF. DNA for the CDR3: TGTGCCAGCAGCAAACATGGGCTAGCGGGGCCAGATACGCAGTATTTT.

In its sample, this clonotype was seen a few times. CDR3 in amino acids: CASSLEGWSTEAFF. CDR3 nucleotides: TGTGCCAGCAGTTTAGAGGGTTGGAGCACTGAAGCTTTCTTT. V is TRBV12-3 or TRBV12-4 and J is TRBJ1-1; D uncertain. CDR3 size: 14 residues. Trimming removed 1 base from V and 4 bases from J, with 10 bases in between.

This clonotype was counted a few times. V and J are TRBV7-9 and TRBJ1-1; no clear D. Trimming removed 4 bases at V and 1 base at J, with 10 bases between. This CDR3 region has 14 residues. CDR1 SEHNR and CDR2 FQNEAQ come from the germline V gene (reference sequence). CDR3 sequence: CASSWTGQNTEAFF. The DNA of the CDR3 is TGTGCCAGCAGCTGGACGGGTCAGAACACTGAAGCTTTCTTT.

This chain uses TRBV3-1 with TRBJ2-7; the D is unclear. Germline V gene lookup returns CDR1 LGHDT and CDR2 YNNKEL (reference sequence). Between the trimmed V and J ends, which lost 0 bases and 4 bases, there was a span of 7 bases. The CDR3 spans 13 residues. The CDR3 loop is CASSQEERYEQYF. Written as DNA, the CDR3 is TGTGCCAGCAGCCAAGAGGAACGTTACGAGCAGTACTTC.

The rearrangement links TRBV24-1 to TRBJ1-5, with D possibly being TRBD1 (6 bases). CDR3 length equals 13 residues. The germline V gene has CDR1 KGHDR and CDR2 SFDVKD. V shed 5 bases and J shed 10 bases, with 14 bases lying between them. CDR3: CATSGQAPGPQHF. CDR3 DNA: TGTGCCACCAGTGGACAGGCCCCAGGTCCCCAGCATTTT.

The CDR3 nucleotides are TGTGCCAGCAGCCGAACTCGGAGAGGGACCCAGTACTTC. Its protein product is CASSRTRRGTQYF. The chain uses TRBV3-1 and TRBJ2-5; D gene unclear. The V and J ends lost 4 bases and 7 bases respectively, with 13 bases between them. The CDR3 runs to 13 residues. CDR1 and CDR2 from the germline V gene are LGHDT and YNNKEL (reference sequence).

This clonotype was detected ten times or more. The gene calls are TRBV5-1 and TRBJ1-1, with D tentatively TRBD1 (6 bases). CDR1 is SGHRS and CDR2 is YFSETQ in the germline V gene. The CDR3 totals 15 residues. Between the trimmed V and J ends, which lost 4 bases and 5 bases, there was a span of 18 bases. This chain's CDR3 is CASSARAGVGTEAFF. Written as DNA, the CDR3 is TGCGCCAGCAGCGCCAGGGCAGGGGTGGGGACTGAAGCTTTCTTT. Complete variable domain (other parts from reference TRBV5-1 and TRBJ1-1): KAGVTQTPRYLIKTRGQQVTLSCSPISGHRSVSWYQQTPGQGLQFLFEYFSETQRNKGNFPGRFSGRQFSNSRSEMNVSTLELGDSALYLCASSARAGVGTEAFFGQGTRLTVV.